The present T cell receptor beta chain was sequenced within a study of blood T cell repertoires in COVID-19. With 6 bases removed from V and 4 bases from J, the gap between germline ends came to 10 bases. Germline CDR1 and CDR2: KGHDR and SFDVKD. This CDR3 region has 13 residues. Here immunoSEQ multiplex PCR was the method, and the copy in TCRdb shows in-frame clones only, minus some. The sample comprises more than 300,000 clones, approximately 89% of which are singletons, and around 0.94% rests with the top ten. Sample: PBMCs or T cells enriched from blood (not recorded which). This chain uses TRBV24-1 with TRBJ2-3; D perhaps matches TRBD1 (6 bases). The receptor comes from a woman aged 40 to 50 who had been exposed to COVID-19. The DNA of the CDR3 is TGTGCCACCAGTACAGGGTGGGCAGATACGCAGTATTTT. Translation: CATSTGWADTQYF.